Detailed here is one T cell receptor beta chain. The data originate from a study of cytotoxic CD8 clonotypes in ibrutinib-treated CLL. The CDR3 has 13 amino acids. Germline loops: CDR1 SEHNR, CDR2 FQNEAQ (reference sequence). Trimming removed 5 bases from V and 2 bases from J, with 7 bases in between. The protocol was immunoSEQ multiplex PCR, while the TCRdb copy is restricted to in-frame clones and leaves out a portion. The data hold 150,000 or so clones, with more than 70% observed a single time. Around 2 micrograms of genomic DNA came from cryopreserved PBMCs for TCR beta libraries. The sequences come from PBMCs, collected after 36 months of ibrutinib treatment. The clonotype was recovered from a human donor with chronic lymphocytic leukemia. The rearrangement uses TRBV7-9 and TRBJ2-1, with D unresolved. This chain's CDR3 is CASSRGPYNEQFF. CDR3 nucleotide sequence: TGTGCCAGCAGCCGAGGACCCTACAATGAGCAGTTCTTC.